These 11 T cell receptor beta chains were sequenced from one sample in a study of control samples from healthy donors and cancer patients. The repertoire was sequenced with immunoSEQ multiplex PCR; TCRdb's copy has only in-frame clones and lacks some. The data hold tens of thousands of clones, with roughly 80% observed a single time. Sequencing input: PBMCs. The origin of the receptors is an older man with lung cancer.

Concerning this clone: The sample contains more than one DNA sequence encoding this CDR3. The rearrangement joins TRBV7-2 to TRBJ2-7, with TRBD1 matching over 9 bases. Trimming cost V 4 bases and J 3 bases; bases outside gene matches: 4. Germline CDR1 SGHTA, CDR2 FQGNSA. This CDR3 spans 14 amino acids. Here the CDR3 reads CASSSDRGRYEQYF. The CDR3 coding sequence is TGTGCCAGCAGCTCGGACAGGGGACGCTACGAGCAGTACTTC.

This chain joins TRBV7-9 and TRBJ1-2, with 10 bases fitting TRBD1. The CDR3 length is 14 residues. Losses at the gene ends were 3 bases for V and 8 bases for J; bases not matched to a gene: 6. Germline-derived CDR1 and CDR2 are SEHNR and FQNEAQ (reference sequence). CDR3 bases: TGTGCCAGCAGCTTTCCGGGACAGGGGCACGGCTACACCTTC. Translation: CASSFPGQGHGYTF. Together with reference TRBV7-9 and TRBJ1-2, the CDR3 gives the full variable domain: DTGVSQNPRHKITKRGQNVTFRCDPISEHNRLYWYRQTLGQGPEFLTYFQNEAQLEKSRLLSDRFSAERPKGSFSTLEIQRTEQGDSAMYLCASSFPGQGHGYTFGSGTRLTVV.

This chain connects TRBV27 to TRBJ2-2, with D perhaps matching TRBD1 (5 bases). V gave up 5 bases and J gave up 7 bases, with 14 bases separating them. The CDR3 has 14 amino acids. Germline CDR1 MNHEY, CDR2 SMNVEV (reference sequence). The CDR3 region is CASSPTQGSGELFF. The CDR3 bases are TGTGCCAGCAGTCCTACCCAGGGCAGCGGGGAGCTGTTTTTT.

The chain links TRBV18 to TRBJ1-2, with 8 bases lining up with TRBD1. CDR1 KGHSH and CDR2 LQKENI come from the germline V gene. CDR3 size: 16 residues. Trimming at V came to 3 bases and at J to 0 bases, leaving 6 bases not matched to a gene. CDR3 sequence: CASSPMGQVANYGYTF. CDR3 in DNA: TGTGCCAGCTCACCTATGGGACAGGTGGCTAACTATGGCTACACCTTC.

This clone occurred once. V and J are TRBV28 and TRBJ1-2, with TRBD1 identical over 8 bases. The germline V gene has CDR1 MDHEN and CDR2 SYDVKM. This CDR3 is 14 amino acids long. Germline trimming cut 9 bases from V and 4 bases from J; bases unmatched to any gene: 10. This chain's CDR3 is CASIAGGAPYGYTF. The CDR3 DNA sequence: TGTGCCAGTATTGCAGGGGGCGCTCCCTATGGCTACACCTTC.

In its sample, this clone was seen once. V is TRBV7-8 and J is TRBJ2-1; a weak D match, TRBD2 (5 bases). This CDR3 contains 17 residues. Trimming pared 0 bases from V and 0 bases from J, leaving 12 bases between. Germline CDR1 reads SGHVS; CDR2 reads FQNEAQ. The CDR3 loop is CASSLAITGFSYNEQFF. CDR3 sequence (DNA): TGTGCCAGCAGCTTAGCGATCACGGGGTTCTCCTACAATGAGCAGTTCTTC.

The chain links TRBV3-1 (or the pseudogene TRBV3-2) to TRBJ1-2, with a weak D call TRBD1 (5 bases). V shed 0 bases and J shed 8 bases, with 19 bases lying between them. The CDR3 extends over 16 amino acids. Germline CDR1 is LGHDT and CDR2 is YNNKEL (reference sequence). The CDR3 loop reads CASSQDFRAREGGYTF. In DNA form, the CDR3 reads TGTGCCAGCAGCCAAGACTTTAGGGCAAGGGAGGGGGGCTACACCTTC.

J is TRBJ2-1 and V is TRBV6-5; 8 bases align to TRBD2. The CDR3 runs 16 residues. V lost 2 bases and J lost 6; bases outside the gene matches: 9. Germline CDR1 is MNHEY and CDR2 is SVGAGI. The CDR3 DNA follows: TGTGCCAGCAGTTACGGTCTCGGGGGGGGACCCAATGAGCAGTTCTTC. Protein product: CASSYGLGGGPNEQFF.

This sequence joins TRBV5-1 and TRBJ1-2; TRBD1 matches at 10 bases. The CDR3 covers 12 residues. Germline loops: CDR1 SGHRS, CDR2 YFSETQ. Germline trimming cut 4 bases from V and 10 bases from J; bases unmatched to any gene: 4. The CDR3 is CASSVGTGVYTF. CDR3 bases: TGCGCCAGCAGCGTTGGGACAGGGGTCTACACCTTC. The full variable domain, completed using reference TRBV5-1 and TRBJ1-2, is KAGVTQTPRYLIKTRGQQVTLSCSPISGHRSVSWYQQTPGQGLQFLFEYFSETQRNKGNFPGRFSGRQFSNSRSEMNVSTLELGDSALYLCASSVGTGVYTFGSGTRLTVV.

The chain is built from TRBV28 and TRBJ2-7; D may be TRBD1 (6 bases). Germline V lookup: CDR1 MDHEN, CDR2 SYDVKM. The CDR3 totals 14 residues. V was clipped by 6 bases and J by 0 bases, with 12 bases between them. Here the CDR3 reads CASSNRDNSYEQYF. Written as DNA, the CDR3 is TGTGCCAGCAGCAACCGGGACAACTCCTACGAGCAGTACTTC. Together with reference TRBV28 and TRBJ2-7, the CDR3 gives the full variable domain: DVKVTQSSRYLVKRTGEKVFLECVQDMDHENMFWYRQDPGLGLRLIYFSYDVKMKEKGDIPEGYSVSREKKERFSLILESASTNQTSMYLCASSNRDNSYEQYFGPGTRLTVT.

This clone was counted a few times. The chain combines TRBV19 with TRBJ1-6; 7 nucleotides line up with TRBD1. V lost 5 bases and J lost 6; bases outside the gene matches: 4. Germline V gene sequence: CDR1 LNHDA, CDR2 SQIVND (reference sequence). The length of the CDR3 is 14 residues. CDR3 in amino acids: CASSEGAINSPLHF. For the CDR3, the DNA is TGTGCCAGTAGTGAGGGGGCGATTAATTCACCCCTCCACTTT.